A single sample is the source of the 19 T cell receptor beta chains below, sequenced in a study of response to subunit inactivated influenza vaccine. TCRdb re-analysed the RT-PCR reads in MiXCR, keeping a single row per CDR3 protein. The sample shows more than 700,000 distinct CDR3 sequences, 21% of them seen only once. The material was PBMCs from blood, obtained 5 days after vaccination. Receptors were obtained from a man between 45 and 60 years old who received an inactivated influenza vaccine.

This clonotype has just a few counts. The chain combines TRBV9 with TRBJ2-3, with 7 bases that match TRBD2. This CDR3 contains 14 residues. V lost 3 bases, J lost 0 bases, and 1 base stayed unmatched. Germline CDR1 is SGDLS and CDR2 is YYNGEE. This chain's CDR3 is CASSASGSTDTQYF. In DNA, the CDR3 is TGTGCCAGCAGCGCTAGCGGTAGCACAGATACGCAGTATTTT.

This clonotype occurred a few times. The V call is TRBV7-2, the J call TRBJ2-2; D uncertain. The CDR3 totals 12 residues. The germline V gene has CDR1 SGHTA and CDR2 FQGNSA. The ends were cut back, 6 bases at V and 8 bases at J, with 10 bases in the middle. The CDR3 coding sequence is TGTGCCAGCAGTGGGAACGGGGGGGAGCTGTTTTTT. Residues: CASSGNGGELFF.

This chain connects TRBV2 to TRBJ2-5; TRBD1 matches at 7 bases. J gave up 4 bases and V 3 bases, and 5 bases lay outside the gene matches. CDR1 is SNHLY, CDR2 FYNNEI, per germline. CDR3 length: 14 amino acids. The CDR3 region is CASSDAGGRETQYF. DNA of the CDR3: TGTGCCAGCAGTGATGCAGGGGGAAGAGAGACCCAGTACTTC.

The chain uses TRBV20-1 and TRBJ2-7; maybe TRBD1 (6 bases). V lost 5 bases to trimming and J lost 2 bases, with 16 bases between them. Germline CDR1 DFQATT, CDR2 SNEGSKA (reference sequence). The CDR3 spans 14 residues. The CDR3 region is CSADQGTLTYEQYF. CDR3 DNA: TGCAGTGCTGACCAAGGGACACTGACCTACGAGCAGTACTTC.

The CDR3 is CASRALSTDTQYF. For the CDR3, the DNA is TGTGCCAGCAGGGCCCTGAGCACAGATACGCAGTATTTT. J is TRBJ2-3 and V is TRBV12-3 or TRBV12-4; D not resolved. V lost 6 bases to trimming and J lost 0 bases, with 7 bases between them. The CDR3 runs 13 residues.

This clonotype was seen more than once but under ten times. This chain links TRBV4-3 with TRBJ2-2; D may be TRBD2 (5 bases). In germline, CDR1 is LGHNA, CDR2 YSLEER. The CDR3 length is 17 residues. Trimming removed 2 bases from V and 5 bases from J, with 18 bases in between. CDR3 nucleotides: TGCGCCAGCAGCCAAAACGGACTTCTTCTAAGGACCGGGGAGCTGTTTTTT. It is translated as CASSQNGLLLRTGELFF.

This clonotype was counted between two and nine times. The J gene is TRBJ2-7, the V gene TRBV6-9; D gene unclear. CDR1 and CDR2 (germline): MNHGY, SVAAGI. V was pared by 7 bases and J by 3 bases, with 10 bases between. This CDR3 comprises 12 residues. The CDR3 nucleotides are TGTGCCAGCACCGCGAAGAACTACGAGCAGTACTTC. Translation gives CASTAKNYEQYF.

The V and J genes are TRBV20-1 and TRBJ1-6; D is perhaps TRBD1 (5 bases). Trimming stripped 0 bases from V and 11 bases from J, with 17 bases between. Germline V gives CDR1 DFQATT, CDR2 SNEGSKA (reference sequence). The CDR3 is 15 residues long. Here the CDR3 DNA reads TGCAGTGCTAGAGATCGCAGTCAGGGTACTCCACCCCTCCACTTT. Residues: CSARDRSQGTPPLHF.

The chain recombines TRBV12-3 or TRBV12-4 with TRBJ2-7; the D gene is possibly TRBD1 (8 bases). Trimming took off 6 bases at V and 7 bases at J, with 25 bases between the two ends. The CDR3 runs 16 residues. CDR3 in amino acids: CASSRLVYRGGMEQYF. In DNA, the CDR3 is TGTGCCAGCAGCCGTCTGGTCTACAGGGGGGGTATGGAGCAGTACTTC.

The V and J genes are TRBV4-2 and TRBJ2-7, with D perhaps TRBD2 (6 bases). The CDR3 runs 15 residues. Germline values: CDR1 LGHNA, CDR2 YNFKEQ. With 4 bases removed from V and 0 bases from J, the gap between germline ends came to 13 bases. CDR3 DNA sequence: TGTGCCAGCAGCCCCCGAGGAGGGGCCTCCTACGAGCAGTACTTC. Translating gives CASSPRGGASYEQYF.

This clonotype has a handful of counts. The gene calls are TRBV7-2 and TRBJ1-2; D possibly corresponds to TRBD1 (5 bases). V lost 0 bases and J lost 2, with 13 bases in between. Germline V CDR1 and CDR2: SGHTA, FQGNSA. This CDR3 has 16 residues. The CDR3: CASSLAFPTGNYGYTF. In DNA, the CDR3 is TGTGCCAGCAGCTTAGCGTTCCCAACAGGAAACTATGGCTACACCTTC.

The sample holds a few counts of this clonotype. The rearrangement links TRBV5-4 to TRBJ2-2; D is perhaps TRBD2 (6 bases). This CDR3 is 15 amino acids long. Germline lookup yields CDR1 SGHNT and CDR2 YYREEE (reference sequence). Trimming shortened V by 4 bases and J by 1 base, and 11 bases separated the two germline ends. DNA for the CDR3: TGTGCCAGCAGCCAGCTGGGGGGGAACACCGGGGAGCTGTTTTTT. Protein sequence: CASSQLGGNTGELFF.

A few counts support this clonotype. V gene TRBV20-1 combines with J gene TRBJ1-1; D might be TRBD1 (6 bases). Trimming removed 0 bases at V and 8 bases at J, with 13 bases between. The CDR3 covers 13 residues. Germline V lookup: CDR1 DFQATT, CDR2 SNEGSKA (reference sequence). CDR3 sequence reads: CSARDVHGTEAFF. The CDR3 DNA follows: TGCAGTGCTAGAGATGTCCATGGGACAGAAGCTTTCTTT.

This sequence joins TRBV29-1 and TRBJ1-1; D remains unclear. Germline assignment: CDR1 SQVTM and CDR2 ANQGSEA. The CDR3 has 11 amino acids. V gave up 7 bases and J gave up 3 bases, with 9 bases separating them. The CDR3 loop reads CSAHGDTEAFF. The CDR3 nucleotides read TGCAGCGCCCATGGGGACACTGAAGCTTTCTTT.

This clonotype has more than one count but fewer than ten. The V call is TRBV6-1, the J call TRBJ1-6, with D possibly being TRBD1 (5 bases). Trimming removed 5 bases at V and 8 bases at J, with 13 bases between. The CDR3 length is 14 residues. Germline CDR1 reads MNHNS; CDR2 reads SASEGT. The CDR3 coding sequence is TGTGCCAGCAGTACCCTCTGGGGGGATTCACCCCTCCACTTT. Translation: CASSTLWGDSPLHF.

A note on this clonotype: A much larger clone differs from this one at a single base, so this may be a read error. The gene calls are TRBV12-3 or TRBV12-4 and TRBJ2-1; tentatively, D is TRBD2 (7 bases). The CDR3 is 12 residues long. The V end was cut by 6 bases, the J end by 9 bases, with 12 bases between. The CDR3 spells CASSRGAGEQFF. The DNA for the CDR3 is TGTGCCAGCAGCCGGGGGGCCGGTGAGCAGTTCTTC.

This rearrangement joins TRBV5-1 to TRBJ2-3, with 10 bases lining up with TRBD2. CDR1 SGHRS and CDR2 YFSETQ come from the germline V gene. The CDR3 is made up of 14 amino acids. V was clipped by 5 bases and J by 5 bases; unmatched bases: 5. Here the CDR3 DNA reads TGCGCCAGCAGTAAGCGGGGGGGCGTAGATACGCAGTATTTT. This gives the protein CASSKRGGVDTQYF.

This clonotype was counted only a few times. V usage is TRBV12-3 or TRBV12-4 and J usage is TRBJ2-3; TRBD2 agrees at 9 bases. V shed 6 bases and J 4 bases; nucleotides not matched to a gene: 5. The CDR3 length is 14 residues. The CDR3 sequence: CASRVAGASDTQYF. CDR3 nucleotides: TGTGCCAGCAGGGTAGCGGGGGCTTCAGATACGCAGTATTTT.

This clonotype occurred a few times. This sequence joins TRBV27 and TRBJ2-7, with 10 positions matching TRBD2. J lost 4 bases, V lost 7 bases, and 7 bases had no gene match. The CDR3 covers 14 residues. Germline-derived CDR1 and CDR2 are MNHEY and SMNVEV (reference sequence). The CDR3 reads CASKFGTSEYEQYF. CDR3 nucleotide sequence: TGTGCCAGCAAATTTGGGACTAGCGAGTACGAGCAGTACTTC.